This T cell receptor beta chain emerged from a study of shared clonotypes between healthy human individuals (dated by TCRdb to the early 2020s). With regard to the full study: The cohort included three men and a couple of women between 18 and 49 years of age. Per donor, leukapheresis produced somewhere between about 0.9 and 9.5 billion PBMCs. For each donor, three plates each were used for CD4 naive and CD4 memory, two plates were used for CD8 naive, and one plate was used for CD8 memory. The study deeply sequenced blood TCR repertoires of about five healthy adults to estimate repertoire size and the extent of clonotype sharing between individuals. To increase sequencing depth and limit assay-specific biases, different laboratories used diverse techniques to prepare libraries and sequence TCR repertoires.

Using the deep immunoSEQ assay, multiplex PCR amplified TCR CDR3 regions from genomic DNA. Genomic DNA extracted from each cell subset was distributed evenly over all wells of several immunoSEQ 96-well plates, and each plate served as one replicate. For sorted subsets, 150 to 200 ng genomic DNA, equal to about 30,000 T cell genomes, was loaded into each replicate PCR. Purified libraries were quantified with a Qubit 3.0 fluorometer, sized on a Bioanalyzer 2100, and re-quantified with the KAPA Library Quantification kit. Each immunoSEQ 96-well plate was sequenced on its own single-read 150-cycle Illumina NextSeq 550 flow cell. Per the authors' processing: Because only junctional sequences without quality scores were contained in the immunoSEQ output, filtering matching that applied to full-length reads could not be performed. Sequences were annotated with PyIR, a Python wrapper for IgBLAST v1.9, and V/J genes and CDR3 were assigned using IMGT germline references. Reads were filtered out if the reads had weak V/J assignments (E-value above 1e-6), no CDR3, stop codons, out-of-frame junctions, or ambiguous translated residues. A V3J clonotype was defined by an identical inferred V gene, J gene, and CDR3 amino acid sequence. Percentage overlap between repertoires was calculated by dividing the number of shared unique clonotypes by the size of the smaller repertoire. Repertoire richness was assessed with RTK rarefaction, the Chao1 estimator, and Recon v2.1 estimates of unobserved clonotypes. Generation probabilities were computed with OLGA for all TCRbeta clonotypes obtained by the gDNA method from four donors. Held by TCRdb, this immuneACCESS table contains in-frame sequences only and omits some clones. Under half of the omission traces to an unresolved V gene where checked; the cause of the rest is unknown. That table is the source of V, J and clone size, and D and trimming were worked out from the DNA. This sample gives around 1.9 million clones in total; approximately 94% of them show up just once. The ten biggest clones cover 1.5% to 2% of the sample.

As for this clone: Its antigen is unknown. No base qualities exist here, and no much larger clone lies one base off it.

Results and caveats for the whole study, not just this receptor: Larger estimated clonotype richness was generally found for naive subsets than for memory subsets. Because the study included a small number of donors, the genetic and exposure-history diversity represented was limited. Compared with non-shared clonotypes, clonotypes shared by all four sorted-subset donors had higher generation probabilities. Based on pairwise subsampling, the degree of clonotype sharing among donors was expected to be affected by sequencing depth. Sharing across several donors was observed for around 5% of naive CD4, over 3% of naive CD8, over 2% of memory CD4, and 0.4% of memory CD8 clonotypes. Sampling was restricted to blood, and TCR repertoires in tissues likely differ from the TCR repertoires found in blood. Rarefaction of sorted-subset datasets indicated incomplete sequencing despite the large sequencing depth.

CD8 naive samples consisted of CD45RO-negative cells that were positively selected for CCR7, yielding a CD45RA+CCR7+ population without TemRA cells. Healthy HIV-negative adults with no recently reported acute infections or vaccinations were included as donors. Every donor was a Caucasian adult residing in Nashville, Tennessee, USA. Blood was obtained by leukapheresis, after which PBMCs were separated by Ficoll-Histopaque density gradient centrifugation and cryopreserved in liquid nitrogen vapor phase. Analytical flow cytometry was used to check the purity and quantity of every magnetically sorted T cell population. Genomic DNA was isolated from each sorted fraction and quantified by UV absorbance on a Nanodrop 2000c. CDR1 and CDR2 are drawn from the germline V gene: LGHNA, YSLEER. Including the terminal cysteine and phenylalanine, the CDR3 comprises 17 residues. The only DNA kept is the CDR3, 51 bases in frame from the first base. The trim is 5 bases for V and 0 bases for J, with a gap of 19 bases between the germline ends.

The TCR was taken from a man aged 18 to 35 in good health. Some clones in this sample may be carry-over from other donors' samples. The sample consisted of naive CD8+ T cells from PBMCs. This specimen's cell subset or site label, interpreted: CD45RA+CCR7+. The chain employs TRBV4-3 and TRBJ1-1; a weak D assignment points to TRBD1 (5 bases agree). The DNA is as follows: TGCGCCAGCAGCGAACACCCCAGGGAGCAGATGAACACTGAAGCTTTCTTT. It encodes CASSEHPREQMNTEAFF.